There are many counts of the clone carrying this TCR beta chain. The sample comes from a study of immune characterization of retroperitoneal liposarcoma. TCRdb passed the PCR reads through MiXCR, listing each CDR3 protein once. The table includes approximately 11,000 distinct CDR3 sequences, over 25% detected once. This TCR was sampled from a male donor with retroperitoneal liposarcoma. Sample: tumor tissue.

This CDR3 is CASSPPGTLQTRAQHF. The CDR3, as DNA: TGTGCCAGCAGCCCTCCCGGGACACTTCAGACCCGAGCCCAGCATTTT. The chain carries TRBV7-2 and TRBJ1-5; tentatively, D is TRBD1 (6 bases). V gave up 5 bases and J gave up 11 bases, with 25 bases separating them. The CDR3 runs to 16 residues. CDR1 is SGHTA and CDR2 is FQGNSA in the germline V gene.